The T cell receptor beta chain described here comes from a study of PD-1 blockade in mismatch repair-deficient tumors. TCRdb's copy holds only in-frame clones and misses some; the assay was immunoSEQ multiplex PCR. This table has about 24,000 clones, over 80% appearing once. This clone was recorded once. The V and J ends lost 6 bases and 0 bases respectively, with 18 bases between them. The CDR3 has 16 amino acids. Germline CDR1 reads SGHAT; CDR2 reads FQNNGV. The receptor was derived from an adult with mismatch repair-deficient cancer. The chain employs TRBV11-2 and TRBJ2-7; D may be TRBD1 (6 bases). The sample here was peripheral blood, taken 12 weeks after starting pembrolizumab. The CDR3 DNA reads as TGTGCCAGCAGTTCCCTCGGCAGGGGCCTCTCCTACGAGCAGTACTTC. This codes for CASSSLGRGLSYEQYF.